The next 8 T cell receptor beta chains were all read from a single sample in a study of T cells in tuberculosis. The method was immunoSEQ multiplex PCR; TCRdb's version includes in-frame clones alone and lacks a portion of them. The sample lists 30,000 to 35,000 clones; approximately 89% were seen once. Sequencing was carried out using PBMCs. Every receptor here comes from a donor aged 10 to 29 with latent tuberculosis or without tuberculosis infection.

CDR3 coding DNA: TGTGCCAGCAGCTTAAGTCAGGCTTCGGAAAAACTGTTTTTT. This gives the protein CASSLSQASEKLFF. The chain uses TRBV7-9 and TRBJ1-4; D remains unclear. The CDR3 is made up of 14 amino acids. Germline CDR1 and CDR2: SEHNR and FQNEAQ (reference sequence). The germline V and J ends were trimmed by 2 bases and 8 bases, with 12 bases remaining between them.

The rearrangement links TRBV7-6 to TRBJ1-5; D uncertain. The CDR3 has 13 residues. V was trimmed by 4 bases and J by 7 bases, leaving 11 bases between them. Germline V gives CDR1 SGHVS, CDR2 FNYEAQ. CDR3 nucleotides: TGTGCCAGCAGCTCAGGCCCACGGCAGCCCCAGCATTTT. Amino acids: CASSSGPRQPQHF. The full variable domain, its missing parts supplied by reference TRBV7-6 and TRBJ1-5, is GAGVSQSPRYKVTKRGQDVALRCDPISGHVSLYWYRQALGQGPEFLTYFNYEAQQDKSGLPNDRFSAERPEGSISTLTIQRTEQRDSAMYRCASSSGPRQPQHFGDGTRLSIL.

The chain employs TRBV21-1 and TRBJ2-7; the DNA was not used to check the table's D call, TRBD2. TRBV21-1 is a known pseudogene. The CDR3 totals 15 residues. CDR3 sequence: CASSKGRPPVYEQYF. The DNA of the CDR3 is TGTGCCAGCAGCAAAGGGAGGCCGCCGGTGTACGAGCAGTACTTC.

The chain links TRBV6-1 to TRBJ2-7, with TRBD1 matching over 8 bases. In germline, CDR1 is MNHNS, CDR2 SASEGT. Trimming took 4 bases from V and 4 from J; bases not matched to a gene: 6. The CDR3 totals 14 residues. The CDR3 region is CASSGRGRPYEQYF. Here the CDR3 DNA reads TGTGCCAGCAGTGGCAGGGGGCGTCCATACGAGCAGTACTTC.

The chain has TRBV5-6 and TRBJ2-7; D may be TRBD1 (5 bases). The CDR3 extends over 16 amino acids. Germline V CDR1 and CDR2: SGHDT, YYEEEE. V was shortened by 4 bases and J by 2 bases, with 19 bases between the two germline ends. The CDR3 spells CASSLTVGRATYEQYF. DNA of the CDR3: TGTGCCAGCAGCCTGACAGTCGGCAGGGCCACCTACGAGCAGTACTTC. Supplemented by reference TRBV5-6 and TRBJ2-7, the full variable domain reads DAGVTQSPTHLIKTRGQQVTLRCSPKSGHDTVSWYQQALGQGPQFIFQYYEEEERQRGNFPDRFSGHQFPNYSSELNVNALLLGDSALYLCASSLTVGRATYEQYFGPGTRLTVT.

The J gene is TRBJ2-7, the V gene TRBV25-1, with 8 bases that match TRBD2. The trim removed 4 bases at V and 4 bases at J, leaving 6 bases unmatched. The germline V gene encodes CDR1 MGHDK and CDR2 SYGVNS. The CDR3 runs to 14 residues. CDR3 sequence (DNA): TGTGCCAGCAGTGGTTTTACGGGAGGGTACGAGCAGTACTTC. This sequence encodes CASSGFTGGYEQYF.

This CDR3 reads CASSPPDSPSWYEQYF. The CDR3 nucleotides read TGTGCCAGCTCACCCCCGGACAGCCCAAGTTGGTACGAGCAGTACTTC. The chain combines TRBV18 with TRBJ2-7; possible D gene TRBD1, 6 bases. This CDR3 contains 16 residues. Trimming took 3 bases from V and 4 from J, leaving 19 bases between them. CDR1 and CDR2 from the germline V gene are KGHSH and LQKENI.

This clone was recorded once. The chain links TRBV10-3 to TRBJ1-2; the match to TRBD1 covers 10 bases. CDR3 length: 15 amino acids. CDR1 and CDR2 from the germline V gene are ENHRY and SYGVKD. The trim removed 8 bases at V and 4 bases at J, leaving 10 bases unmatched. The CDR3 coding sequence is TGTGCCATCTCTCCCGGGACAGGGGACATCTATGGCTACACCTTC. This sequence encodes CAISPGTGDIYGYTF.